These 25 T cell receptor beta chains originate from one sample sequenced in a study of blood T cell repertoires in COVID-19. Produced via immunoSEQ multiplex PCR; TCRdb's table is partial and in-frame only. The profile shows approximately 190,000 clones, 80% to 85% of them singletons. The sequenced material came from PBMCs or T cells enriched from blood (not recorded which). These receptor sequences come from a man aged 35 to 55 who had recovered from COVID-19.

The chain is built from TRBV28 and TRBJ2-7, with D tentatively TRBD2 (5 bases). Trimming stripped 3 bases from V and 0 bases from J, with 12 bases between. Germline CDR1 and CDR2: MDHEN and SYDVKM. The CDR3 length is 15 residues. The CDR3 here is CASSFEEGSSYEQYF. CDR3 DNA: TGTGCCAGCAGTTTTGAGGAAGGGAGCTCCTACGAGCAGTACTTC.

V and J are TRBV7-2 and TRBJ1-4; 9 nucleotides align to TRBD1. With 10 bases clipped from V and 0 bases from J, the junction kept 6 bases outside the gene matches. Per germline, CDR1 SGHTA and CDR2 FQGNSA. The CDR3 length is 15 residues. The CDR3 nucleotides read TGTGCCACCAAGAGGGACAGGGCAACTAATGAAAAACTGTTTTTT. Translated, it gives CATKRDRATNEKLFF.

The chain couples TRBV18 to TRBJ1-2, with TRBD1 matching over 9 bases. The V gene end was trimmed by 4 bases and the J gene end by 2 bases; junction bases not matched to a gene: 8. Germline CDR1 and CDR2: KGHSH and LQKENI. The CDR3 contains 16 residues. CDR3 loop: CASSLVSGTGNYGYTF. Written as DNA, the CDR3 is TGTGCCAGCTCACTAGTTTCCGGGACAGGGAACTATGGCTACACCTTC.

The V call is TRBV15, the J call TRBJ1-2, with D unclear. The CDR3 has 17 residues. Germline CDR1 LNHNV, CDR2 YYDKDF (reference sequence). Trimming left V 1 base short and J 0 bases short, with 15 bases between. The CDR3 DNA reads TGTGCCACCAGCAGAGGACCAGCTGGGCGTACTAACTATGGCTACACCTTC. Translating it yields CATSRGPAGRTNYGYTF.

This chain links TRBV10-3 with TRBJ2-7; D remains ambiguous. V dropped 5 bases and J dropped 2 bases, with 4 bases sitting between them. The CDR3 is made up of 11 amino acids. Germline CDR1 and CDR2: ENHRY and SYGVKD. This chain's CDR3 is CAISTTYEQYF. The CDR3 bases are TGTGCCATCAGTACTACCTACGAGCAGTACTTC.

The chain joins TRBV7-9 to TRBJ2-3; D possibly corresponds to TRBD2 (6 bases). The CDR3 covers 13 residues. The V gene's germline CDR1 is SEHNR and CDR2 FQNEAQ (reference sequence). Between the trimmed V and J ends, which lost 2 bases and 11 bases, there was a span of 14 bases. This chain's CDR3 is CASSLSGLPEQYF. The CDR3 bases are TGTGCCAGCAGCTTATCCGGACTACCGGAGCAGTATTTT.

The chain is built from TRBV7-3 and TRBJ1-1; D gene ambiguous. Trimming cost V 4 bases and J 3 bases, with 9 bases left between them. The CDR3 runs 13 residues. CDR1 and CDR2 from the germline V gene are SGHTA and FQGTGA. The CDR3 protein is CASSWRGDTEAFF. For the CDR3, the DNA is TGTGCCAGCAGCTGGCGCGGGGACACTGAAGCTTTCTTT.

In its sample, this clone was seen once. This chain uses TRBV29-1 with TRBJ2-3; 7 bases map to TRBD1. This CDR3 is 14 amino acids long. CDR1 and CDR2 from the germline V gene are SQVTM and ANQGSEA. Trimming took 6 bases from V and 3 from J; bases not matched to a gene: 9. The CDR3 here is CSVTRGTDTDTQYF. The DNA for the CDR3 is TGCAGCGTCACCCGTGGGACAGATACAGATACGCAGTATTTT.

This clone was recorded only once. The CDR3 is CASSVGGGQRQETQYF. The DNA for the CDR3 is TGTGCCAGCAGCGTAGGAGGGGGACAGAGGCAAGAGACCCAGTACTTC. The genes are TRBV9 and TRBJ2-5, with 7 nucleotides matching TRBD1. The CDR3 consists of 16 residues. Looked up from germline, CDR1 is SGDLS and CDR2 is YYNGEE. V dropped 0 bases and J dropped 2; count of bases not matched to a gene: 7.

The genes are TRBV4-2 and TRBJ1-5, with D unclear. The CDR3 length is 13 residues. V was trimmed by 4 bases and J by 6 bases, leaving 10 bases between them. Germline-derived CDR1 and CDR2 are LGHNA and YNFKEQ. This CDR3 is CASSRDTGQPQHF. DNA for the CDR3: TGTGCCAGCAGCCGAGATACGGGTCAGCCCCAGCATTTT.

This clone turned up a few times. The rearrangement uses TRBV5-4 and TRBJ1-1; D perhaps matches TRBD1 (5 bases). The CDR3 is 15 amino acids. The germline V and J ends were trimmed by 3 bases and 0 bases, with 12 bases remaining between them. Per the germline V gene, CDR1 is SGHNT and CDR2 is YYREEE (reference sequence). The CDR3: CASSSGPDMNTEAFF. In DNA, the CDR3 is TGTGCCAGCAGCTCAGGCCCGGACATGAACACTGAAGCTTTCTTT.

The rearrangement links TRBV2 to TRBJ1-6, with D tentatively TRBD1 (5 bases). Germline CDR1 is SNHLY and CDR2 is FYNNEI. The CDR3 consists of 14 residues. V was cut by 7 bases and J by 7 bases, with 14 bases left in between. In DNA, the CDR3 is TGTGCCAGCAACCTTAAGCAGGGAAATTCACCCCTCCACTTT. Amino acids: CASNLKQGNSPLHF.

J is TRBJ2-7 and V is TRBV7-8, with 7 bases that match TRBD1. The CDR3 length is 16 residues. Germline values: CDR1 SGHVS, CDR2 FQNEAQ. V was pared by 0 bases and J by 5 bases, with 10 bases of the junction left unmatched. CDR3 bases: TGTGCCAGCAGCTTAGCGCCGCGACAGGGTCCTCACGAGCAGTACTTC. Amino acid sequence: CASSLAPRQGPHEQYF.

The rearrangement uses TRBV11-1 and TRBJ2-7, with 8 bases matching TRBD1. The germline V gene encodes CDR1 SGHAT and CDR2 FQDESV (reference sequence). There are 14 residues in the CDR3. V was pared by 8 bases and J by 4 bases, with 10 bases of the junction left unmatched. The CDR3 nucleotides read TGTGCCAGCGCTCCCGGGACAGGACATTACGAGCAGTACTTC. It encodes CASAPGTGHYEQYF.

Many counts were recorded for this clone. DNA of the CDR3: TGTGCCAGCTCGAGGGCAGGGGGCACCGGGGAGCTGTTTTTT. As protein: CASSRAGGTGELFF. The chain uses TRBV7-9 and TRBJ2-2; 7 nucleotides line up with TRBD1. Germline loops: CDR1 SEHNR, CDR2 FQNEAQ (reference sequence). This CDR3 contains 14 residues. The ends lost 8 bases at V and 4 bases at J; junction bases unmatched: 7.

V gene TRBV5-1 combines with J gene TRBJ1-1; D remains unclear. V was cut by 1 base and J by 1 base, with 8 bases left in between. The CDR3 runs 14 residues. CDR1 SGHRS and CDR2 YFSETQ come from the germline V gene. The CDR3 region is CASSLQAQNTEAFF. As DNA, the CDR3 is TGCGCCAGCAGCTTGCAGGCACAGAACACTGAAGCTTTCTTT.

The chain combines TRBV28 with TRBJ1-1; tentative D call: TRBD1 (5 bases). The CDR3 is made up of 19 amino acids. Germline V lookup: CDR1 MDHEN, CDR2 SYDVKM. The V end was cut by 1 base, the J end by 4 bases, with 25 bases between. CDR3 in amino acids: CASSLSGGPIPGWGTEAFF. The CDR3, as DNA: TGTGCCAGCAGTTTATCGGGGGGTCCTATTCCGGGGTGGGGCACTGAAGCTTTCTTT.

This clone has a single count. V and J are TRBV30 and TRBJ1-2; D call uncertain. The ends were cut back, 1 base at V and 2 bases at J, with 5 bases in the middle. Looked up from germline, CDR1 is GTSNPN and CDR2 is SVGIG (reference sequence). CDR3 length equals 12 residues. The CDR3 sequence: CAWSGGNYGYTF. CDR3 coding DNA: TGTGCCTGGAGTGGCGGGAACTATGGCTACACCTTC.

This chain joins TRBV3-1 (or the pseudogene TRBV3-2) and TRBJ2-5, with no clear D. Germline V gene lookup returns CDR1 LGHDT and CDR2 YNNKEL (reference sequence). V lost 4 bases to trimming and J lost 4 bases, with 13 bases between them. The CDR3 totals 14 residues. The CDR3 loop reads CASSLLWARETQYF. The CDR3 nucleotides read TGTGCCAGCAGCCTCTTATGGGCCCGAGAGACCCAGTACTTC.

This rearrangement joins TRBV5-1 to TRBJ1-1; 8 bases map to TRBD1. CDR1 SGHRS and CDR2 YFSETQ come from the germline V gene. J was trimmed by 1 base and V by 2 bases; bases with no gene match: 1. CDR3 size: 14 residues. DNA of the CDR3: TGCGCCAGCAGCTTCGGACAGGGGAACACTGAAGCTTTCTTT. This translates into CASSFGQGNTEAFF.

Only one count was recorded for this clone. The V and J genes are TRBV5-4 and TRBJ1-2; D gene uncertain. CDR1 is SGHNT, CDR2 YYREEE, per germline (reference sequence). CDR3 size: 12 residues. V lost 0 bases and J lost 8, with 8 bases in between. CDR3 DNA sequence: TGTGCCAGCAGCTTGGTTGGGGAGGGCTACACCTTC. Protein product: CASSLVGEGYTF. The whole variable domain, filled in from reference TRBV5-4 and TRBJ1-2, reads ETGVTQSPTHLIKTRGQQVTLRCSSQSGHNTVSWYQQALGQGPQFIFQYYREEENGRGNFPPRFSGLQFPNYSSELNVNALELDDSALYLCASSLVGEGYTFGSGTRLTVV.

This chain connects TRBV15 to TRBJ2-2; the D gene is possibly TRBD1 (6 bases). V lost 3 bases to trimming and J lost 7 bases, with 15 bases between them. Germline assignment: CDR1 LNHNV and CDR2 YYDKDF (reference sequence). The CDR3 contains 15 residues. The DNA for the CDR3 is TGTGCCACCAGCAGCGACTACAGGGACGGCGGGGAGCTGTTTTTT. It specifies CATSSDYRDGGELFF. Based on the CDR3 plus reference TRBV15 and TRBJ2-2, the full variable domain is DAMVIQNPRYQVTQFGKPVTLSCSQTLNHNVMYWYQQKSSQAPKLLFHYYDKDFNNEADTPDNFQSRRPNTSFCFLDIRSPGLGDTAMYLCATSSDYRDGGELFFGEGSRLTVL.

The chain combines TRBV19 with TRBJ1-2; D call uncertain. CDR1 and CDR2 (germline): LNHDA, SQIVND (reference sequence). V was clipped by 6 bases and J by 6 bases, with 5 bases between them. This CDR3 contains 10 residues. CDR3 region: CASRENGYTF. As DNA, the CDR3 is TGTGCCAGTAGGGAGAATGGCTACACCTTC.

About this clone itself: With a much larger clone just one base away, this may be a read error. This chain joins TRBV12-3 or TRBV12-4 and TRBJ1-2; 7 bases are shared with TRBD1. The CDR3 loop spans 13 amino acids. The V and J ends lost 3 bases and 2 bases, in that order; junction bases with no gene match: 0. The CDR3 region has the DNA TGTGCCAGCAGTTTGACAGGGAACTATGGCTACACCTTC. Translation: CASSLTGNYGYTF.

This chain links TRBV9 with TRBJ1-5; TRBD1 matches at 9 bases. The trim removed 2 bases at V and 4 bases at J, leaving 4 bases unmatched. The CDR3 totals 15 residues. Germline CDR1 reads SGDLS; CDR2 reads YYNGEE. The CDR3 here is CASSVGTGRNQPQHF. Here the CDR3 DNA reads TGTGCCAGCAGCGTTGGGACAGGGAGAAATCAGCCCCAGCATTTT.